Shown below are 14 T cell receptor beta chains from a single sample sequenced in a study of blood T cells in healthy people across ages (dated by TCRdb to about 2015). Library construction relied on 5' RACE. The reads were generated on an Illumina HiSeq 2500. A second roughly 7 to 12 cycle PCR used a sample-barcoded 5' primer and a J-beta primer mix. TCRdb handled the public reads itself, with Q25 trimming in fastp and clone calling in MiXCR, and kept productive beta chains. All rows with the same CDR3 protein become a single entry with the most common DNA and genes. In all, the sample holds more than 1.4 million distinct CDR3 sequences, and 42% of those were seen once. The ten largest clones represent approximately 7.9% of the sample. The sample comprised blood. Every receptor here comes from a young woman in good health.

A few counts support this clonotype. V usage is TRBV25-1 and J usage is TRBJ1-2; weak D call: TRBD1 (5 bases). Trimming took off 10 bases at V and 10 bases at J, with 22 bases between the two ends. This CDR3 region has 13 residues. In germline, CDR1 is MGHDK, CDR2 SYGVNS. CDR3: CATLSDRGITYTF. CDR3 nucleotide sequence: TGTGCCACCCTTAGCGACAGAGGCATCACCTACACCTTC.

The J gene is TRBJ2-1, the V gene TRBV18; the match to TRBD2 covers 11 bases. The CDR3 spans 14 residues. With V trimmed by 4 bases and J by 9 bases, 5 bases remained unmatched. CDR1 KGHSH and CDR2 LQKENI come from the germline V gene. CDR3 residues: CASSLSGTSGEQFF. DNA of the CDR3: TGTGCCAGCTCACTCTCCGGGACTAGCGGTGAGCAGTTCTTC.

The rearrangement uses TRBV12-5 and TRBJ1-6; D is undetermined. V gave up 5 bases and J gave up 10 bases, with 12 bases separating them. The CDR3 has 13 residues. Germline CDR1 is LGHNT and CDR2 is FRNRAP. CDR3 in DNA: TGTGCTAGTGGTCCCGGGTTCGGGTCACCCCTCCACTTT. Protein product: CASGPGFGSPLHF.

The chain uses TRBV7-2 and TRBJ2-1; the match to TRBD1 covers 7 bases. V trimming: 10 bases; J trimming: 6 bases; junction bases outside the gene matches: 18. Germline CDR1 SGHTA, CDR2 FQGNSA. This CDR3 contains 16 residues. The CDR3 is CAINYFEGAGFNEQFF. Written as DNA, the CDR3 is TGTGCCATCAATTACTTCGAGGGGGCTGGCTTCAATGAGCAGTTCTTC.

The V call is TRBV29-1, the J call TRBJ2-3; TRBD2 matches 8 bases. Germline V gene data show CDR1 as SQVTM and CDR2 as ANQGSEA. V lost 7 bases, J lost 1 base, and 4 bases stayed unmatched. The length of the CDR3 is 13 residues. CDR3 amino acids: CSGAGGRTDTQYF. The CDR3 DNA follows: TGCAGCGGGGCGGGGGGTCGCACAGATACGCAGTATTTT.

V usage is TRBV7-2 and J usage is TRBJ2-4; TRBD2 agrees at 8 bases. Germline CDR1 is SGHTA and CDR2 is FQGNSA. The CDR3 has 12 amino acids. After removal of 5 bases from V and 6 bases from J, the junction contained 0 bases not matched to a gene. DNA of the CDR3: TGTGCCAGCAGCCGGGAGGGAAACATTCAGTACTTC. The encoded protein is CASSREGNIQYF.

The chain joins TRBV3-1 to TRBJ2-3, with a possible D match to TRBD2 (6 bases). The CDR3 loop spans 14 amino acids. The ends were cut back, 8 bases at V and 6 bases at J, with 18 bases in the middle. Germline V gene sequence: CDR1 LGHDT, CDR2 YNNKEL (reference sequence). The DNA for the CDR3 is TGTGCCAGCGCTGCGGGGATCGAGTGGGATACGCAGTATTTT. Its translation: CASAAGIEWDTQYF.

This clonotype was seen a few times. V gene TRBV6-1 combines with J gene TRBJ2-3; 7 nucleotides agree with TRBD1. V trimming: 7 bases; J trimming: 2 bases; junction bases outside the gene matches: 9. This CDR3 is built from 15 residues. CDR1 and CDR2 (germline): MNHNS, SASEGT. The CDR3 nucleotides are TGTGCCAGCAAACAGGGGCAAACCTACACAGATACGCAGTATTTT. It specifies CASKQGQTYTDTQYF.

This clonotype was observed a handful of times. The V gene is TRBV10-3, the J gene TRBJ1-2, with 8 bases that match TRBD1. The ends lost 7 bases at V and 0 bases at J; junction bases unmatched: 4. The CDR3 runs to 14 residues. In germline, CDR1 is ENHRY, CDR2 SYGVKD. The CDR3 loop reads CAITGTGTNYGYTF. CDR3 sequence (DNA): TGTGCCATCACCGGGACAGGAACTAACTATGGCTACACCTTC.

This sequence joins TRBV5-1 and TRBJ2-3; 7 nucleotides align to TRBD2. The junction had 8 bases not matched to a gene; V was cut back by 4 bases and J by 6 bases. CDR1 is SGHRS, CDR2 YFSETQ, per germline. The CDR3 runs 14 residues. The CDR3 protein is CASSVALGGDTQYF. The DNA for the CDR3 is TGCGCCAGCAGCGTGGCCCTGGGAGGGGATACGCAGTATTTT.

In regard to this clonotype: The junction departs from germline at one end; a sequencing error may be responsible. The rearrangement uses TRBV5-1 and TRBJ2-2; D perhaps matches TRBD2 (5 bases). The germline V gene encodes CDR1 SGHRS and CDR2 YFSETQ. This CDR3 region has 13 residues. This CDR3 reads CASSFGVTRELFF. DNA for the CDR3: TGCGCCAGCAGCTTCGGGGTCACCAGGGAGCTGTTTTTT.

V usage is TRBV29-1 and J usage is TRBJ1-4; D is uncertain. Between the trimmed V and J ends, which lost 1 base and 0 bases, there was a span of 3 bases. The CDR3 has 13 amino acids. CDR1 and CDR2 (germline): SQVTM, ANQGSEA. The CDR3 bases are TGCAGCGTTGAAGGTCCAACTAATGAAAAACTGTTTTTT. Its protein is CSVEGPTNEKLFF.

This clonotype was observed a few times. The chain links TRBV20-1 to TRBJ2-5; D could derive from TRBD1 or TRBD2 (5 bases each). This CDR3 comprises 14 residues. Between the trimmed V and J ends, which lost 1 base and 1 base, there was a span of 10 bases. Germline lookup yields CDR1 DFQATT and CDR2 SNEGSKA (reference sequence). As DNA, the CDR3 is TGCAGTGCTAGAGTAACCGGGACCCAAGAGACCCAGTACTTC. It is translated as CSARVTGTQETQYF.

The J gene is TRBJ2-7, the V gene TRBV11-2; D gene uncertain. Germline CDR1 reads SGHAT; CDR2 reads FQNNGV. V was cut by 5 bases and J by 4 bases, with 18 bases left in between. The CDR3 has 15 residues. CDR3 amino acids: CASSRGRFVPYEQYF. The DNA for the CDR3 is TGTGCCAGCAGCCGAGGACGTTTCGTTCCTTACGAGCAGTACTTC.